This TCR beta chain was captured by sequencing in a study of neoadjuvant anti-PD-1 for oral cavity cancer. Assay: immunoSEQ multiplex PCR; the TCRdb copy retains only in-frame clones and omits some. Among 16,000 or so clones listed, roughly 60% were seen once. Concerning this clone itself: Its antigen remains unknown.

Study results and caveats: PBMC Gini-index clonality exceeded responders' in non-responders post-nivolumab.

Germline CDR1 is LNHDA and CDR2 is SQIVND (reference sequence). V was cut by 4 bases and J by 4 bases, with 31 bases left in between. The CDR3 totals 20 residues. The starting material was PBMCs, obtained before nivolumab (anti-PD-1) treatment. The sequence was obtained from a person between 40 and 85 years old with oral cavity squamous cell carcinoma. The rearrangement links TRBV19 to TRBJ2-5, with TRBD2 as a possible D gene (7 bases). The CDR3 sequence is CASSTKVGGGVGGRIETQYF. CDR3 DNA sequence: TGTGCCAGTAGTACGAAAGTTGGAGGGGGAGTTGGCGGGAGAATAGAGACCCAGTACTTC.